This record concerns one T cell receptor beta chain sequence. This receptor's antigen is unknown. No qualities accompany the bases; no much larger clone lies one base away. V and J lose 8 bases and 0 bases, and a span of 10 bases separates them. The CDR3, cysteine through phenylalanine, is 13 amino acids long. Kept here is only the CDR3 DNA, which spans 39 bases and is read in frame from base 1. The germline V gene (reference sequence) supplies CDR1 GTSNPN and CDR2 SVGIG. The sample originates from a study of blood T cell repertoires in COVID-19 (dated by TCRdb to the early 2020s). General notes on the study: The collaborator samples originated in the United States, Italy and Spain and spanned the acute and convalescent phases of COVID-19. The prospective study material was composed of cDNA or gDNA derived from T cells, B-cell-depleted T cells, or PBMCs. Subjects who had been exposed to COVID-19, were actively infected with it, or had recovered from it provided the deeply sampled blood TCRbeta repertoires that made up the dataset. The repertoires were made available in a free public database intended to serve as a resource for research on the immune response to SARS-CoV-2. The samples were drawn from the first 160 participants of the ongoing ImmuneRACE study and from some 1,300 subjects provided by 6 global collaborators. The sample metadata nearly always contained a de-identified subject ID, COVID-19 status, age in years and sex. Where available, HLA class I and class II types were obtained from metadata supplied by the sample provider rather than from assay-based typing. What the research found in general, with its limitations: The quantity of clinical and demographic metadata differed by source and by participant and was supplied without curation.

The immunoSEQ Assay, a bias-controlled multiplex PCR, was used to amplify TCRbeta CDR3 regions from genomic DNA. The paper's data handling went like this. Nucleated cell counts per sample were estimated from amplification of reference gene primers within the assay. To quantify the absolute abundance of each unique TCRbeta CDR3 rearrangement, sequence reads were collapsed and filtered. For each sample, productive Simpson clonality was calculated as the square root of Simpson's diversity index over productive rearrangements. TCRdb holds this immuneACCESS table with in-frame rearrangements only. Some clones are missing; in checked studies, unresolved V genes explain under half, and the rest has no known cause. The V and J calls and the clone size are those of that table, but D and trimming were determined from the DNA. For this sample there are fewer than 250,000 clones; less than 80% appear just once. The top ten hold 12% of the sample.

Whole blood was collected in K2EDTA tubes by collaborating institutions according to the institutions' own protocols. Collaborator samples were shipped for TCRbeta analysis as frozen whole blood, isolated PBMCs, or DNA extracted from either sample type. This sequence originates from a woman aged 45-60 years with acute or convalescent COVID-19. The sample consisted of peripheral blood. In this chain, TRBV30 is recombined with TRBJ2-2, with the D gene too uncertain to name. CDR3 reads: CAANRANTGELFF. In nucleotide form, the sequence is TGTGCCGCCAACCGGGCGAACACCGGGGAGCTGTTTTTT.